A selection of T cell receptor beta chains follows, all from one sample in a study of T cells in Graves' hyperthyroidism and ophthalmopathy. Via MiXCR, TCRdb re-called the multiplex PCR reads, giving one row per CDR3 protein. The sample holds about 560,000 distinct CDR3 sequences, 16% seen once. The sample was blood. The receptors were gathered from a woman aged 18-29 years with Graves' hyperthyroidism. Each CDR3 is given without its conserved first and last residue.

TRBV20-1	TRBJ2-5	SARAGLALETQY
TRBV19	TRBJ2-1	ASSRPDRDFGEQF
TRBV10-3	TRBJ1-1	AIRKSGDTEAF
TRBV6-5	TRBJ1-6	ASSYSTGVVTPLH
TRBV5-1	TRBJ2-7	ASSLGECEQY
TRBV4-3	TRBJ2-5	ASSQRVAGAEETQY
TRBV12-5	TRBJ2-3	ASGLRQGGLGPRDTQY
TRBV7-9	TRBJ2-5	ASSNRTSGGSETQY
TRBV29-1	TRBJ1-1	SPQQGNTEAF
TRBV12-3/TRBV12-4	TRBJ2-2	ASRNLTVPGELF
TRBV2	TRBJ2-7	ASSGGLAGGPSSYEQY
TRBV29-1	TRBJ2-7	SVEGRESPYEQY
TRBV12-3/TRBV12-4	TRBJ2-7	ASSLAGQVLREQY
TRBV2	TRBJ2-1	ATTRNEQF
TRBV4-3	TRBJ1-2	ASSKRDRVDYGYT
TRBV29-1	TRBJ2-7	SVELTGVGAEQY
TRBV7-9	TRBJ2-3	ASPAGASGGPDTQY
TRBV19	TRBJ2-5	ASSIDREKTQY
TRBV10-3	TRBJ2-7	AADSGTPYEQY
TRBV6-1	TRBJ1-5	ASRALGTNQPQH